Listed below are T cell receptor beta chains from one sample, sequenced in a study of technical replicates of blood from a handful of donors. Clones were read by immunoSEQ multiplex PCR, and TCRdb kept only the in-frame ones, dropping some. Of 65,000 to 95,000 clones in the sample, just over 90% were seen once. The sequenced material came from T cells isolated from PBMCs. Source of these receptors: a human donor in good health. Both conserved end residues are part of each CDR3. The order of the fields is V gene, clone size, J gene, D gene, CDR3 DNA, CDR3 protein. A D gene is named only where the DNA matches it firmly. Only part of the rows carry a size: once, few, many, or a class if the clone is expanded.

TRBV28	once	TRBJ2-6	-	TGTGCCAGCAGTTTCCAGGGGGCCAACGTCCTGACTTTC	CASSFQGANVLTF
TRBV11-3	-	TRBJ1-6	-	TGTGCCAGCAGCTCACTCGGGGGGCCCTATAATTCACCCCTCCACTTT	CASSSLGGPYNSPLHF
TRBV9	-	TRBJ2-1	-	TGTGCCAGCAGCGTAGGATTTAAGGGGAAGGCGTCCTACAATGAGCAGTTCTTC	CASSVGFKGKASYNEQFF
TRBV5-1	-	TRBJ2-1	TRBD2	TGCGCCAGCAGCCGGGGACTAGCGGGAAACTACAATGAGCAGTTCTTC	CASSRGLAGNYNEQFF
TRBV29-1	-	TRBJ2-3	TRBD2	TGCAGCGGGGGGCTAGCGGGACTAACAGATACGCAGTATTTT	CSGGLAGLTDTQYF
TRBV4-1	-	TRBJ2-7	TRBD1	TGCGCCAGCAGCCTTTTGGAGGGGACAGGGGGACGATACGAGCAGTACTTC	CASSLLEGTGGRYEQYF
TRBV9	-	TRBJ2-5	-	TGTGCCAGCAGCGCGGGAGTTAAAGAGACCCAGTACTTC	CASSAGVKETQYF
TRBV28	once	TRBJ2-7	TRBD1	TGTGCCAGCAGCCTAAGCCTTACAGGGGGCGCGAGGGAGCAGTACTTC	CASSLSLTGGAREQYF
TRBV18	-	TRBJ2-3	-	TGTGCCAGCTCACCACGAGAAGATACGCAGTATTTT	CASSPREDTQYF
TRBV30	-	TRBJ2-2	TRBD1	TGTGCCTGGGACAGGGAATTACCGTCCACCGGGGAGCTGTTTTTT	CAWDRELPSTGELFF
TRBV28	once	TRBJ2-3	TRBD2	TGTGCCAGCAGTTTATCCGGACTAGCGGGAGCTGCAGATACGCAGTATTTT	CASSLSGLAGAADTQYF
TRBV6-4	-	TRBJ2-2	-	TGTGCCAGCAGTTGGCGGGCTGCCACCGGGGAGCTGTTTTTT	CASSWRAATGELFF
TRBV4-1	-	TRBJ1-5	TRBD1	TGCGCCAGCAGCCAAGGGGACAGGGCTTCTAGCAATCAGCCCCAGCATTTT	CASSQGDRASSNQPQHF
TRBV5-6	-	TRBJ1-2	TRBD1	TGTGCCAGCAGCGTCACAGGGGGCTTTAACTATGGCTACACCTTC	CASSVTGGFNYGYTF
TRBV21-1	-	TRBJ2-2	-	TGTGCCAGCAGCAAAGTTTCTGCGGGACAGGGGCGGGGCGGGGAGCTGTTTTTT	CASSKVSAGQGRGGELFF
TRBV9	-	TRBJ2-2	TRBD1	TGTGCCAGCAGCGTAGAAGGAGGGACAGGGGTCCCCACCGGGGAGCTGTTTTTT	CASSVEGGTGVPTGELFF
TRBV4-2	-	TRBJ2-1	TRBD2	TGTGCCAGCAGCCAAGAGGGAGGGAATGAGCAGTTCTTC	CASSQEGGNEQFF
TRBV2	-	TRBJ1-2	-	TGTGCCAGCAGTGGGGCGGGGGTCAGGTACTATGGCTACACCTTC	CASSGAGVRYYGYTF
TRBV4-1	-	TRBJ2-3	-	TGCGCCAGCAGCCAAGTATTAACGAAGGGGTACACAGATACGCAGTATTTT	CASSQVLTKGYTDTQYF
TRBV2	-	TRBJ1-3	-	TGTGCCAGCAGTTTGAGACTTTTATCTGGAAACACCATATATTTT	CASSLRLLSGNTIYF
TRBV5-1	-	TRBJ2-7	TRBD2	TGCGCCAGCAGCCTGAGATCTAGCGGGAGTCACGGGCAGTACTTC	CASSLRSSGSHGQYF
TRBV4-1	-	TRBJ2-7	-	TGCGCCAGCAGCCAGGGGGCTTCATACGAGCAGTACTTC	CASSQGASYEQYF
TRBV7-2	-	TRBJ2-3	TRBD2	TGTGCCAGCAGCCGAATAGGGACTAGCGGGGATACGCAGTATTTT	CASSRIGTSGDTQYF
TRBV6-5	-	TRBJ1-1	TRBD1	TGTGCCAGCAGTTACTTTACCGGGACAGCGAACACTGAAGCTTTCTTT	CASSYFTGTANTEAFF
TRBV7-9	-	TRBJ2-1	-	TGTGCCAGCAGCTTAGGGGGCGAGCAGTTCTTC	CASSLGGEQFF
TRBV30	-	TRBJ1-2	TRBD1	TGTGCCTGGATTGGGATATCGCGACAGGGGGGCTTCGTCGCATGGGGCTACACCTTC	CAWIGISRQGGFVAWGYTF
TRBV10-3	few	TRBJ2-2	TRBD2	TGTGCCGCGGCGGGCGGGGGGGACACCGGGGAGCTGTTTTTT	CAAAGGGDTGELFF
TRBV4-1	-	TRBJ2-1	TRBD2	TGCGCCAGCAGAGATACGGTGCGGGAGGCCCTGCCTAATGAGCAGTTCTTC	CASRDTVREALPNEQFF
TRBV9	-	TRBJ2-7	-	TGTGCCAGCAGCGTTTCCAGCGGCTCCTACGAGCAGTACTTC	CASSVSSGSYEQYF
TRBV13	-	TRBJ2-1	TRBD2	TGTGCCAGCATGTATTGGAGCGGGAGGTCGGGGGATGAGCAGTTCTTC	CASMYWSGRSGDEQFF
TRBV5-5	-	TRBJ1-1	-	TGTGCCAGCAGCTTGGAGGGGTTGAACACTGAAGCTTTCTTT	CASSLEGLNTEAFF
TRBV18	-	TRBJ1-2	-	TGTGCCAGCTCACCACCGATGGCCGCAGCGGGGCGATATGGCTACACCTTC	CASSPPMAAAGRYGYTF
TRBV5-1	-	TRBJ2-7	TRBD1	TGCGCCAGCAGCCCAACACTCCGGGACAGATCCGTCGAGCAGTACTTC	CASSPTLRDRSVEQYF
TRBV7-7	-	TRBJ2-1	TRBD2	TGTGCCAGCAGCCCCCGGACTAGCGGGAGGAGTGAGCAGTTCTTC	CASSPRTSGRSEQFF
TRBV4-1	few	TRBJ1-5	-	TGCGCCAGCAGCGCCGCGCAGGGGATCAATCAGCCCCAGCATTTT	CASSAAQGINQPQHF
TRBV19	-	TRBJ1-5	TRBD1	TGTGCCAGTAGTTTCCTTACCTCCGGGACAGGGGGTGATCAGCCCCAGCATTTT	CASSFLTSGTGGDQPQHF
TRBV5-6	-	TRBJ1-2	TRBD1	TGTGCCAGCAGGCTACAGGGGTACGGGGCCTATGGCTACACCTTC	CASRLQGYGAYGYTF
TRBV12-5	once	TRBJ2-1	TRBD2	TGTGCTAGTGGTTTGTCAAGGACTAGCGGGACAAAGGGCGGTGAGCAGTTCTTC	CASGLSRTSGTKGGEQFF
TRBV5-6	-	TRBJ1-4	-	TGTGCCAGCAGCACAGGCACCTATGAAAAACTGTTTTTT	CASSTGTYEKLFF
TRBV27	-	TRBJ2-6	-	TGTGCCAGCGCTTCGGCAGGCCTCGTAATCTCTGGGGCCAACGTCCTGACTTTC	CASASAGLVISGANVLTF
TRBV9	few	TRBJ1-1	-	TGTGCCAGCAGCGTAGGGAGCAACCCTGAAGCTTTCTTT	CASSVGSNPEAFF
TRBV19	-	TRBJ2-3	-	TGTGCCAGCCAAACTACCTATTACATTAGCACAGATACGCAGTATTTT	CASQTTYYISTDTQYF
TRBV13	-	TRBJ2-3	TRBD2	TGTGCCAGCAGCTTAGCTCTAGCGGGGACAGATACGCAGTATTTT	CASSLALAGTDTQYF
TRBV4-1	-	TRBJ2-7	TRBD2	TGCGCCAGCAGCCATTTTCTAGCGGTCTCCTACGAGCAGTACTTC	CASSHFLAVSYEQYF
TRBV7-9	few	TRBJ1-4	-	TGTGCCAGCAGCCTACCTGTCAGGGATTCTAATGAAAAACTGTTTTTT	CASSLPVRDSNEKLFF
TRBV9	few	TRBJ2-2	TRBD2	TGTGCCAGCAGCCGTACTAGCGGGAACACCGGGGAGCTGTTTTTT	CASSRTSGNTGELFF
TRBV30	-	TRBJ1-1	-	TGTGCCTGCAAGGAGTGGATGAACACTGAAGCTTTCTTT	CACKEWMNTEAFF
TRBV7-9	-	TRBJ1-2	-	TGTGCCAGCAGCCCCGTTCCCCCTCCCCGTGGCTACACCTTC	CASSPVPPPRGYTF
TRBV6-5	-	TRBJ1-2	TRBD1	TGTGCCAGCAGTGCGACAGGGGGCAGATCCTATGGCTACACCTTC	CASSATGGRSYGYTF
TRBV6-5	few	TRBJ1-1	TRBD1	TGTGCCAGCAGTTTGGGACAGGGGGCAGTAACTGAAGCTTTCTTT	CASSLGQGAVTEAFF
TRBV6-1	-	TRBJ2-7	TRBD2	TGTGCCAGCAGTGGGGGGACTAGCGGGGGGCTGAGCTACGAGCAGTACTTC	CASSGGTSGGLSYEQYF